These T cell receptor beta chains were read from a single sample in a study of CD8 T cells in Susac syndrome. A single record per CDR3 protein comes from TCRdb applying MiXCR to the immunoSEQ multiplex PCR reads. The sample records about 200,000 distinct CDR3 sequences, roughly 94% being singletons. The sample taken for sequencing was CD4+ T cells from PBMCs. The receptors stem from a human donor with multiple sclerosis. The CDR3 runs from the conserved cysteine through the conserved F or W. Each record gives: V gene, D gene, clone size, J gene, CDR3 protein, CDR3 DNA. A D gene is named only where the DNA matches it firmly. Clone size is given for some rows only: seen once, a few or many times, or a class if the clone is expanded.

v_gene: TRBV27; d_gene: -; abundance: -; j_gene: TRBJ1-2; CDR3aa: CASSWRSRGYGYTF; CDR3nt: TGTGCCAGCAGTTGGAGGTCCCGAGGCTATGGCTACACCTTC
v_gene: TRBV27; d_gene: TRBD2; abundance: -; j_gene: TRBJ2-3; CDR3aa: CASSSRRGGAYGTDTQYF; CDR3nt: TGTGCCAGCAGTTCCCGTCGCGGGGGGGCGTACGGCACAGATACGCAGTATTTT
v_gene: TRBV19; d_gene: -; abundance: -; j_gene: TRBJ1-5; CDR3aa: CARSQPQHF; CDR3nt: TGTGCCCGGTCCCAGCCCCAGCATTTT
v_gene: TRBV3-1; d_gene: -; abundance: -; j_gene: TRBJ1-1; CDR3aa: CASSHATANTEAFF; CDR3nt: TGTGCCAGCAGCCACGCGACAGCGAACACTGAAGCTTTCTTT
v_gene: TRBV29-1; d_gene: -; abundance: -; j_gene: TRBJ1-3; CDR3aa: CSVEVASGGNTIYF; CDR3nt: TGCAGCGTTGAAGTGGCATCGGGCGGAAACACCATATATTTT
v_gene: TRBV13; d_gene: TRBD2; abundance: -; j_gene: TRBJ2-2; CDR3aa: CASIRLAGGNTGELFF; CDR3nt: TGTGCCAGCATCCGACTAGCGGGGGGGAACACCGGGGAGCTGTTTTTT
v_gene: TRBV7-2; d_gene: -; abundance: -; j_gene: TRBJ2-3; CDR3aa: CASSAKRGAADTQYF; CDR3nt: TGTGCCAGCAGCGCAAAGAGGGGGGCAGCAGATACGCAGTATTTT
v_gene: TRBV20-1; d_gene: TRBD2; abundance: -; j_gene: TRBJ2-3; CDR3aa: CSARATSGGLDTQYF; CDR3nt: TGCAGTGCTAGAGCGACTAGCGGGGGACTAGATACGCAGTATTTT
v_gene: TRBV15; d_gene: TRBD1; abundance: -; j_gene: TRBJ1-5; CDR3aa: CATSLDRGLHQPQHF; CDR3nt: TGTGCCACCAGCCTCGACAGGGGGTTGCATCAGCCCCAGCATTTT
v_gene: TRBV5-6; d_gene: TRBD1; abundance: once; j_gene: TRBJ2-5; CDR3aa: CASSSGGMVETQYF; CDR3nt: TGTGCCAGCAGCTCAGGGGGCATGGTAGAGACCCAGTACTTC
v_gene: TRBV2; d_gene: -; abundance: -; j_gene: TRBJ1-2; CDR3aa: CASSAGLKIYGYTF; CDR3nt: TGTGCCAGCAGCGCGGGACTGAAGATCTATGGCTACACCTTC
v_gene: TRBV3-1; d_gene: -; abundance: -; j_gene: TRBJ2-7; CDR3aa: CASSSREQYF; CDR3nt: TGTGCCAGCAGCTCCCGAGAGCAGTACTTC
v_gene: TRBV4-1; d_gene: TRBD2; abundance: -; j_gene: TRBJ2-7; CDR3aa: CASSQESGGADREQYF; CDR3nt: TGCGCCAGCAGCCAAGAGTCCGGGGGGGCTGATCGCGAGCAGTACTTC
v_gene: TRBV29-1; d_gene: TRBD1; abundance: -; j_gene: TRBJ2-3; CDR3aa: CSMGQAADTQYF; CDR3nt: TGCAGCATGGGACAGGCCGCAGATACGCAGTATTTT
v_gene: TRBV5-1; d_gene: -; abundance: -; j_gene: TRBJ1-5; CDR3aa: CASSLNGFSNQPQHF; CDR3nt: TGCGCCAGCAGCTTGAACGGATTTAGCAATCAGCCCCAGCATTTT
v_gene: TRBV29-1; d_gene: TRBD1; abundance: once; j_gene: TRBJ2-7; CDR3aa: CSVEGDSSYEQYF; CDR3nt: TGCAGCGTTGAAGGGGACAGCTCCTACGAGCAGTACTTC
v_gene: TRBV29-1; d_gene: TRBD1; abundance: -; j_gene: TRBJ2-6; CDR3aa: CRGDRGIAGANVLTF; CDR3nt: TGCAGGGGAGACAGGGGAATAGCTGGGGCCAACGTCCTGACTTTC
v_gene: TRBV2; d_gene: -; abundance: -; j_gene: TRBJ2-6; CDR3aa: CASSVEGDGANVLTF; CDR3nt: TGTGCCAGCAGTGTGGAGGGCGACGGGGCCAACGTCCTGACTTTC
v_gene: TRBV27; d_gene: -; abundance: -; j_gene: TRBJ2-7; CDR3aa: CASQRKAGPSEQYF; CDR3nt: TGTGCCAGCCAGAGGAAAGCGGGCCCCTCGGAACAGTACTTC
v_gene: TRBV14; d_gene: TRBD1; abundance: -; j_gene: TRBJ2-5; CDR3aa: CASSQIGTGQETQYF; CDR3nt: TGTGCCAGCAGCCAGATCGGGACAGGGCAAGAGACCCAGTACTTC
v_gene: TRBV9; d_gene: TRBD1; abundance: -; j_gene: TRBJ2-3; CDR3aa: CASSVGDRGLDTQYF; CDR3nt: TGTGCCAGCAGCGTAGGAGACAGGGGGTTAGATACGCAGTATTTT
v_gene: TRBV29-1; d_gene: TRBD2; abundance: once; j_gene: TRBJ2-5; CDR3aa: CGILAGGQETQYF; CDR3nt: TGCGGCATACTAGCGGGGGGGCAAGAGACCCAGTACTTC
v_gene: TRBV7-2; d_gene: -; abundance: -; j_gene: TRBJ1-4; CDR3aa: CASSSGPNEKLFF; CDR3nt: TGTGCCAGCAGCTCGGGACCAAATGAAAAACTGTTTTTT
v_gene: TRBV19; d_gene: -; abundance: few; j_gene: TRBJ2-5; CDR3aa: CASSVEGETQYF; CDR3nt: TGTGCCAGTAGTGTCGAGGGGGAGACCCAGTACTTC
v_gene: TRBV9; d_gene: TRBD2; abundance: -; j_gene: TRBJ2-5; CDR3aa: CASSVASGGEETQYF; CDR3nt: TGTGCCAGCAGCGTAGCTAGCGGGGGAGAAGAGACCCAGTACTTC
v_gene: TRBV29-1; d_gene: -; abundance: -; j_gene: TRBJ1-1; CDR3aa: CSVDSGGMNTEAFF; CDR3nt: TGCAGCGTTGATTCCGGCGGAATGAACACTGAAGCTTTCTTT
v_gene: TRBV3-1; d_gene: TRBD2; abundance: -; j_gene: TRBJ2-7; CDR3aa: CASSQTLGGGTYEQYF; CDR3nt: TGTGCCAGCAGCCAAACCCTAGGCGGGGGGACGTACGAGCAGTACTTC
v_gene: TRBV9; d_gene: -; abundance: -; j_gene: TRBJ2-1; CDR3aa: CASRGDSEQFF; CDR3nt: TGTGCCAGCAGGGGGGACTCCGAGCAGTTCTTC
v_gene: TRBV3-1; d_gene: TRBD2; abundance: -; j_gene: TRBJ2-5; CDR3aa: CASSLATSGEETQYF; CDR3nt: TGTGCCAGCAGCCTCGCTACTAGCGGGGAAGAGACCCAGTACTTC
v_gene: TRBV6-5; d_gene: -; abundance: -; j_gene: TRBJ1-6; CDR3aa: CASSYGGYNSPLHF; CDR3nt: TGTGCCAGCAGTTACGGGGGATATAATTCACCCCTCCACTTT
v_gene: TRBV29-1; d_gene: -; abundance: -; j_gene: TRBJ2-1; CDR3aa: CSGRGGSDNEQFF; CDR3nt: TGCAGCGGAAGAGGGGGGTCCGACAATGAGCAGTTCTTC
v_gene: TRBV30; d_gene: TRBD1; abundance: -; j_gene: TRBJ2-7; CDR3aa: CAWSFGTGNYEQYF; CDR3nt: TGTGCCTGGAGTTTCGGGACAGGAAACTACGAGCAGTACTTC
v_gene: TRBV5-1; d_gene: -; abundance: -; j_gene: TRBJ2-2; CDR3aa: CASSSTGSNTGELFF; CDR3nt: TGCGCCAGCAGCTCCACTGGCAGTAACACCGGGGAGCTGTTTTTT
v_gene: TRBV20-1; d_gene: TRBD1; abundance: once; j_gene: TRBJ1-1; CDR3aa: CSASLGQAEAFF; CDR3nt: TGCAGTGCTAGCCTAGGACAGGCTGAAGCTTTCTTT
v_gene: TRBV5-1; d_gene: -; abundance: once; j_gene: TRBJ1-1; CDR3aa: CASSLGDEGTEAFF; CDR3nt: TGCGCCAGCAGCTTAGGAGACGAGGGGACTGAAGCTTTCTTT
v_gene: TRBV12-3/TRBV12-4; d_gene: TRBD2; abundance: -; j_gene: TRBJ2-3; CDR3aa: CASSSHLRGDTDTQYF; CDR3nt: TGTGCCAGCAGTTCCCATCTGCGGGGGGACACAGATACGCAGTATTTT
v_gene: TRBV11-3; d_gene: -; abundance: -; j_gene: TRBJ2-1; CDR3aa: CASSLSPAYNEQFF; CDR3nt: TGTGCCAGCAGCTTATCACCCGCCTACAATGAGCAGTTCTTC
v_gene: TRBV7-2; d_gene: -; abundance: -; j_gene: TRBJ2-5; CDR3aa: CASSPYAGRETQYF; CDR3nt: TGTGCCAGCAGCCCTTATGCGGGGCGGGAGACCCAGTACTTC
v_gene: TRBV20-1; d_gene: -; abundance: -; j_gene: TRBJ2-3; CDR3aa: CSARVPPADTQYF; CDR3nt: TGCAGTGCCAGGGTCCCCCCGGCGGATACGCAGTATTTT
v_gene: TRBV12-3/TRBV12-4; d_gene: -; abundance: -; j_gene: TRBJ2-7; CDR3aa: CASSPRGWPGKFSEQYF; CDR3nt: TGTGCCAGCAGTCCTCGAGGGTGGCCAGGGAAATTCAGCGAGCAGTACTTC
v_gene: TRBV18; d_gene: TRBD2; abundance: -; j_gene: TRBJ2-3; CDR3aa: CASSRGLAGATDTQYF; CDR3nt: TGTGCCAGCTCACGGGGACTAGCGGGGGCCACAGATACGCAGTATTTT
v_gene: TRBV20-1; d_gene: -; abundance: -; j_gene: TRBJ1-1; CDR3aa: CSAPGPPGEMNTEAFF; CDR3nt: TGCAGTGCGCCGGGACCTCCGGGGGAAATGAACACTGAAGCTTTCTTT
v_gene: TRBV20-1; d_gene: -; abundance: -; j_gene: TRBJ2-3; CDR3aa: CSAKVRVLSNTQYF; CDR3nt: TGCAGTGCCAAGGTTAGGGTCTTATCGAATACGCAGTATTTT
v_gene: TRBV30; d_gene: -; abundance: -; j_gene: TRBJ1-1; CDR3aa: CAWSEGLNTEAFF; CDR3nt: TGTGCCTGGAGTGAGGGGTTGAACACTGAAGCTTTCTTT
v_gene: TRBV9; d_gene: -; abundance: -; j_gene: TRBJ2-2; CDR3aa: CASSKTGEGGFTGELFF; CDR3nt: TGTGCCAGCAGCAAGACGGGGGAAGGAGGTTTCACCGGGGAGCTGTTTTTT
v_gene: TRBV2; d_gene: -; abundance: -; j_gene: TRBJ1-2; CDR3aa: CASSDIGGNYGYTF; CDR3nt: TGTGCCAGCAGTGATATCGGGGGCAACTATGGCTACACCTTC
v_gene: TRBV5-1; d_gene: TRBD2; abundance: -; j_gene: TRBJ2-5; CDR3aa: CANITATSGAETQYF; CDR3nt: TGCGCTAACATAACGGCGACTAGCGGGGCAGAGACCCAGTACTTC
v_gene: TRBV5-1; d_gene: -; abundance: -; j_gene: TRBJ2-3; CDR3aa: CASSPQHAETDTQYF; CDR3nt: TGCGCCAGCAGCCCACAACATGCGGAAACAGATACGCAGTATTTT
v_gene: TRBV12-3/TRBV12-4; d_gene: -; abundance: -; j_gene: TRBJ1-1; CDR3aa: CASSLTDRLAFF; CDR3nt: TGTGCCAGCAGTTTAACAGACCGGCTAGCTTTCTTT
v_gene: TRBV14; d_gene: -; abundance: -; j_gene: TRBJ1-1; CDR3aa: CASSSQRYTEAFF; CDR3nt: TGTGCCAGCAGCTCCCAGAGATACACTGAAGCTTTCTTT
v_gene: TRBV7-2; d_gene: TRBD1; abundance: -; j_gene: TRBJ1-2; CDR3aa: CASSLVVGQGTGYTF; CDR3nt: TGTGCCAGCAGTCTAGTGGTGGGACAGGGGACTGGCTACACCTTC